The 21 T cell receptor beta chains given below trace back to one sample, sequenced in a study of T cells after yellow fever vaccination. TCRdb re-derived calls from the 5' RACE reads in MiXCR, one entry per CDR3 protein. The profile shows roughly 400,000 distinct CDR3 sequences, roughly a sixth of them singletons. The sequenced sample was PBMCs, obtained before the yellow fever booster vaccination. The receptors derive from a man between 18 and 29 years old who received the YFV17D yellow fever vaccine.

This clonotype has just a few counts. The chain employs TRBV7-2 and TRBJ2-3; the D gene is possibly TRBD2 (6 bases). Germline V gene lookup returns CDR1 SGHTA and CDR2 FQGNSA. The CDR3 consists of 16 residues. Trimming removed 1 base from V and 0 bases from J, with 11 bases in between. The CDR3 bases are TGTGCCAGCAGCTTAGTATCGGGAGCTAGCACAGATACGCAGTATTTT. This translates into CASSLVSGASTDTQYF. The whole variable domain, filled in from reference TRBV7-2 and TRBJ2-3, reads GAGVSQSPSNKVTEKGKDVELRCDPISGHTALYWYRQSLGQGLEFLIYFQGNSAPDKSGLPSDRFSAERTGGSVSTLTIQRTQQEDSAVYLCASSLVSGASTDTQYFGPGTRLTVL.

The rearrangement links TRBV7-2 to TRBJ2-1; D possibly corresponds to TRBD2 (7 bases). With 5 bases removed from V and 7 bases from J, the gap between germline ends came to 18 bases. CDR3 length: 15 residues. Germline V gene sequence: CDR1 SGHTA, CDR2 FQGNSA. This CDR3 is CASSPWEGGANEQFF. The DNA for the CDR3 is TGTGCCAGCAGCCCCTGGGAGGGGGGCGCGAATGAGCAGTTCTTC.

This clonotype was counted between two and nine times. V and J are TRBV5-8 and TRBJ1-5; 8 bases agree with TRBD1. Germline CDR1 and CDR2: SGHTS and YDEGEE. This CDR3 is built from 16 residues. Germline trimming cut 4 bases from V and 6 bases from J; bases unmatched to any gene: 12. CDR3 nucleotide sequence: TGTGCCAGCAGCCGGTACATGGGAGGGACAGGTCAGCCCCAGCATTTT. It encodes CASSRYMGGTGQPQHF.

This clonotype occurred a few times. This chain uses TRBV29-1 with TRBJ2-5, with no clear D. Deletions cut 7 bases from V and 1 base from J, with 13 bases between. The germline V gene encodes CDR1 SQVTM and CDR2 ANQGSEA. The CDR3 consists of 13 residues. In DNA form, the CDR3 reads TGCAGCGCTGTCCGCCAGACCCAAGAGACCCAGTACTTC. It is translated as CSAVRQTQETQYF.

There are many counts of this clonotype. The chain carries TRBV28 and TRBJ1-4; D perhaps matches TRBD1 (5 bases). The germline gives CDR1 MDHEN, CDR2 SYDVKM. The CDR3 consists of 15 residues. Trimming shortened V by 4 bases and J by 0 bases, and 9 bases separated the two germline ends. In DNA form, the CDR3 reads TGTGCCAGCAGTTCTGGGGGGGCAACTAATGAAAAACTGTTTTTT. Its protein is CASSSGGATNEKLFF.

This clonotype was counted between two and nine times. CDR3 sequence reads: CATSEGVAEQETQYF. The CDR3 DNA sequence: TGTGCCACCAGTGAGGGGGTAGCGGAGCAAGAGACCCAGTACTTC. The chain joins TRBV24-1 to TRBJ2-5; TRBD2 might be the D (6 bases). Germline CDR1 and CDR2: KGHDR and SFDVKD. The CDR3 runs 15 residues. The germline V and J ends were trimmed by 4 bases and 2 bases, with 13 bases remaining between them.

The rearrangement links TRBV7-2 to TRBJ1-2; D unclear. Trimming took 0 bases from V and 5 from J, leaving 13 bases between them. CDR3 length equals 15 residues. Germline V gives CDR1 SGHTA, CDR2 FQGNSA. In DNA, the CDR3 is TGTGCCAGCAGCTTAGCGGTGGAGTCGGGGTATGGCTACACCTTC. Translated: CASSLAVESGYGYTF.

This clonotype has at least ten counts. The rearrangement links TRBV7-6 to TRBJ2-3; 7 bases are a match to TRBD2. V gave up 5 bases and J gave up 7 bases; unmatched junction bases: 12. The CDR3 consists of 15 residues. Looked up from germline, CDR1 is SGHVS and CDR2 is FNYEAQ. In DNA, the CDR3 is TGTGCCAGCAGCCGAGCGGGACCAGGGAGAAATACGCAGTATTTT. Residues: CASSRAGPGRNTQYF.

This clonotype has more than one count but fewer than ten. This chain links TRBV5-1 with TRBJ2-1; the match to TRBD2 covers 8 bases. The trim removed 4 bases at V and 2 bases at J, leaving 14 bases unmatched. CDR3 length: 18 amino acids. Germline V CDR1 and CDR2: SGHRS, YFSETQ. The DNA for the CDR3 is TGCGCCAGCAGCGGAATATCCCTAGCGGGCTCCCCCTACAATGAGCAGTTCTTC. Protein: CASSGISLAGSPYNEQFF.

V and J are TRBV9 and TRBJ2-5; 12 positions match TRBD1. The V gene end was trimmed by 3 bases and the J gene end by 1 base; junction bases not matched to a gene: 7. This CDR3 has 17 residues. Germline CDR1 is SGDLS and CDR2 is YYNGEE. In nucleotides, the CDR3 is TGTGCCAGCAGCGCTTATGGGACAGGGGGCTTCCAAGAGACCCAGTACTTC. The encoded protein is CASSAYGTGGFQETQYF.

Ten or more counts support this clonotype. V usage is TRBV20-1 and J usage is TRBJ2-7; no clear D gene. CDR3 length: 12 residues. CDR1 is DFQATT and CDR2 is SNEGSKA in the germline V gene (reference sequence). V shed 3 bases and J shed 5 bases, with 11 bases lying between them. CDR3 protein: CSARKMSDEQYF. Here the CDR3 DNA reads TGCAGTGCTAGGAAAATGTCGGACGAGCAGTACTTC.

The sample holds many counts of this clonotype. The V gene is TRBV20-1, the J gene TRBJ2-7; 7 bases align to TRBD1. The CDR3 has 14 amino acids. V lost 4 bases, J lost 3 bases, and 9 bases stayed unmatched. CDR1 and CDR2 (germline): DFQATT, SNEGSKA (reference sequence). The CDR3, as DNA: TGCAGTGCTAACAGGGGTACCGACTTCTACGAGCAGTACTTC. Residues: CSANRGTDFYEQYF.

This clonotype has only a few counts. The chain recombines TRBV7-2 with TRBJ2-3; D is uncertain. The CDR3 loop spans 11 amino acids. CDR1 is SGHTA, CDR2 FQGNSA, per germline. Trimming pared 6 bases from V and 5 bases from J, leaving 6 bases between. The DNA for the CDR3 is TGTGCCAGCAGGAATGGAGATACGCAGTATTTT. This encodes CASRNGDTQYF.

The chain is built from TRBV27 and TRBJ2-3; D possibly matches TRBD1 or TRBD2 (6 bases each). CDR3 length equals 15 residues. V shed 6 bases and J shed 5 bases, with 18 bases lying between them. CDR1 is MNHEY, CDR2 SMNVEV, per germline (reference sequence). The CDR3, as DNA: TGTGCCAGCAGCAAAGCGTGGGGGGCCTTAGATACGCAGTATTTT. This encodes CASSKAWGALDTQYF.

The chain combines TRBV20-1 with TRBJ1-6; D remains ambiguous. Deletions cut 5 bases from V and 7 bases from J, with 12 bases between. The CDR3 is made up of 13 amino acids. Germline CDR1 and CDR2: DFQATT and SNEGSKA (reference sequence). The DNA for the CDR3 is TGCAGTGCTGGAGGCGGCCCCAATTCACCCCTCCACTTT. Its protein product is CSAGGGPNSPLHF.

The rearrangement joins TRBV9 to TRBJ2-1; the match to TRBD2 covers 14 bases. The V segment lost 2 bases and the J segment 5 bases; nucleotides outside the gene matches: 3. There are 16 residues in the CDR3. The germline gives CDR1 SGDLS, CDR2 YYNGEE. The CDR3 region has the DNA TGTGCCAGCAGCGTTGGGACTAGCGGGGGCCACAATGAGCAGTTCTTC. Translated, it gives CASSVGTSGGHNEQFF.

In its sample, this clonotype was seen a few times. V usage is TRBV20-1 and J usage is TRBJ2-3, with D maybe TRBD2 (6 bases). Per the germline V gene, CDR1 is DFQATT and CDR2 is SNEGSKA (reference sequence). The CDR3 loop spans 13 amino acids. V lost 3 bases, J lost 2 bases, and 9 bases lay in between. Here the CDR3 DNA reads TGCAGTGCTAGGGGGGGTTACACAGATACGCAGTATTTT. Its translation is CSARGGYTDTQYF.

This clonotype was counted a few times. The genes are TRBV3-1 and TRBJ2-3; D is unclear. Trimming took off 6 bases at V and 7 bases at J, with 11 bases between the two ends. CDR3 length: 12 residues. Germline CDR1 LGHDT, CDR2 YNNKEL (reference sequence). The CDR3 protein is CASSYGGNTQYF. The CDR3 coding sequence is TGTGCCAGCAGTTATGGCGGTAATACGCAGTATTTT.

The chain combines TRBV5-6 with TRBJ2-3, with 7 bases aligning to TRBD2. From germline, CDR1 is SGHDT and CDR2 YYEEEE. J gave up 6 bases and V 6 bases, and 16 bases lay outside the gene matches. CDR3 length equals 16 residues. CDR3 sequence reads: CASKLLIAGPRDTQYF. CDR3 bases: TGTGCCAGCAAACTCCTTATAGCGGGTCCCAGGGATACGCAGTATTTT. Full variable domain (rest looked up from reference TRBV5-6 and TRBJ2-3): DAGVTQSPTHLIKTRGQQVTLRCSPKSGHDTVSWYQQALGQGPQFIFQYYEEEERQRGNFPDRFSGHQFPNYSSELNVNALLLGDSALYLCASKLLIAGPRDTQYFGPGTRLTVL.

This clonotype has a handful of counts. The CDR3 sequence: CATSETAAASYNEQFF. In DNA form, the CDR3 reads TGTGCCACCAGCGAAACTGCGGCAGCCTCCTACAATGAGCAGTTCTTC. J is TRBJ2-1 and V is TRBV15; no clear D gene. The CDR3 totals 16 residues. Germline values: CDR1 LNHNV, CDR2 YYDKDF (reference sequence). Trimming removed 5 bases at V and 0 bases at J, with 14 bases between.

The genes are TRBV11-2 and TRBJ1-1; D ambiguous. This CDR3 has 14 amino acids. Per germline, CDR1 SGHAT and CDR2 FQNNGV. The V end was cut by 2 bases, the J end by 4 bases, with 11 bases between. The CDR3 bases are TGTGCCAGCAGCTTATTTACAGTTCGCACTGAAGCTTTCTTT. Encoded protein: CASSLFTVRTEAFF.